The 3 T cell receptor beta chains given below trace back to one sample, sequenced in a study of T cell responses to AZD1222 COVID-19 vaccine (dated by TCRdb to the early 2020s). Library creation used the immunoSEQ multiplex PCR assay. Here the immuneACCESS table is served through TCRdb, limited to in-frame sequences with V and J called. Missing clones are a known gap in these copies; in checked studies unresolved V genes cover under half, and the rest lacks a known reason. This sample comprises tens of thousands of clones, around 80% of them detected only once. The top ten hold 26% of the sample. This sample's time point label indicates: about 28 days (+/-7) after the second vaccine dose. The sequenced sample was peripheral blood, obtained 28 days after the second AZD1222 dose. These receptors were collected from an adult who received the AZD1222 COVID-19 vaccine.

V and J are TRBV5-1 and TRBJ2-1; 7 bases are a match to TRBD2. With 0 bases clipped from V and 0 bases from J, the junction kept 3 bases outside the gene matches. In germline, CDR1 is SGHRS, CDR2 YFSETQ. The CDR3 extends over 16 amino acids. The CDR3 nucleotides read TGCGCCAGCAGCTTGGTGGGAGGGAGCTCCTACAATGAGCAGTTCTTC. Protein sequence: CASSLVGGSSYNEQFF.

The chain employs TRBV30 and TRBJ2-2; no firm D call. The CDR3 extends over 14 amino acids. Trimming cost V 5 bases and J 0 bases, with 10 bases left between them. Germline loops: CDR1 GTSNPN, CDR2 SVGIG (reference sequence). This CDR3 is CAWGSGPNTGELFF. The CDR3 bases are TGTGCCTGGGGTTCAGGACCGAACACCGGGGAGCTGTTTTTT.

This clone showed up just a few times. This chain connects TRBV5-5 to TRBJ2-7; 8 nucleotides align to TRBD1. J gave up 2 bases and V 4 bases, and 2 bases lay outside the gene matches. The CDR3 is 13 amino acids. Germline CDR1 is SGHKS and CDR2 is YYEKEE (reference sequence). The CDR3, as DNA: TGTGCCAGCAGCGGGGGACAGGCCTACGAGCAGTACTTC. It encodes CASSGGQAYEQYF.